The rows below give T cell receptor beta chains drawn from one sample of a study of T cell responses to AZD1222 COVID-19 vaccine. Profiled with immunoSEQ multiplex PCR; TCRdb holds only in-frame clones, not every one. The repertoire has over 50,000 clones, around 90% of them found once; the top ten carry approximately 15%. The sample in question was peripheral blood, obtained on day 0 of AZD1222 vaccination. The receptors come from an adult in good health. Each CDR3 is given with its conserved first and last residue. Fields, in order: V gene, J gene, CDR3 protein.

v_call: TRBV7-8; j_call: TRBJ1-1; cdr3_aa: CASSVEILNTKAFF
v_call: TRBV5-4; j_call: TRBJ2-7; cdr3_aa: CASSLTGAHEQYF
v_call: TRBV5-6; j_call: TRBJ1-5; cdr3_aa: CASSGQGFDQPQHF
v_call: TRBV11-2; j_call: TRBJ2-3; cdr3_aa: CASSAEVGGSDTQYF
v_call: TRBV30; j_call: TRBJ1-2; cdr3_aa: CAWSVHRDNGYTF
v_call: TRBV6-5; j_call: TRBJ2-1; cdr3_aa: CASSDLAGVLNEQFF
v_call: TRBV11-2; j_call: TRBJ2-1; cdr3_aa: CASSLQVLDNEQFF
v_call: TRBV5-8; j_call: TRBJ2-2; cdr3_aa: CASSSLAGDTGELFF
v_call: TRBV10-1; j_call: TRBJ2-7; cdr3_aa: CASSEADLAVSSYEQYF
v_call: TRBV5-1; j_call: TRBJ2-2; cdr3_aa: CASSLGAEPTGELFF
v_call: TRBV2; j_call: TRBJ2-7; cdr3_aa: CASTPGTSGRGYEQYF
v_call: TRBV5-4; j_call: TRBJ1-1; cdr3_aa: CASSPGQGMNTEAFF
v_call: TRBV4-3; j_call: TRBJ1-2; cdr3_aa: CASSQEAGAGGYTF
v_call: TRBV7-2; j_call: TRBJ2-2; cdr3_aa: CASSSRVGQGNTGELFF
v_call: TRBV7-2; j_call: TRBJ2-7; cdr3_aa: CASSALRFEQYF
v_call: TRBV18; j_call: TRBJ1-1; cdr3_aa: CASSPRTGVTEAFF
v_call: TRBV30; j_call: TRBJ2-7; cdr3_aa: CAWSVLVDEQYF
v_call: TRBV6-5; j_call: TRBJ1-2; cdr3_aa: CASSPKNPVDYGYTF
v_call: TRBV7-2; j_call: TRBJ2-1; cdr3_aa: CASSLGFSGNAFNEQFF
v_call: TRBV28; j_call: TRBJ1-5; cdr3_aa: CASSLQGHQPQHF
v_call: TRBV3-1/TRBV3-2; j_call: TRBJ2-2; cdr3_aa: CASSRLAGGITNTGELFF
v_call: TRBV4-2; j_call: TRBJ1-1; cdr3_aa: CASSQGIVNTEAFF
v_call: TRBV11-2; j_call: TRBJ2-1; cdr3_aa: CASSLVPPVAGNNEQFF
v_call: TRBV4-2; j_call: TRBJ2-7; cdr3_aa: CASSQDAQATSGGSSYEQYF
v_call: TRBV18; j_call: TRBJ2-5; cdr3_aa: CASSRLQGVRETQYF
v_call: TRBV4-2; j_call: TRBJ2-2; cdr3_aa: CASSQPWGTSRLTGELFF
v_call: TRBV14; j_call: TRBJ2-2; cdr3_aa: CASSLVAGTGELFF
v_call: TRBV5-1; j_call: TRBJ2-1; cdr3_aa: CASSHDSSYNEQFF
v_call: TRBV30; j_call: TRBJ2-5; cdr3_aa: CAWSRQGQETQYF
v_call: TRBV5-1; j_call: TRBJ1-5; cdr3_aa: CASSLVAGEFQPQHF
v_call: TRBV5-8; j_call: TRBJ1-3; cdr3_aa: CASSWGDRNSGNTIYF
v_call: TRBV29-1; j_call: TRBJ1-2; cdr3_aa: CSVETGNYGYTF
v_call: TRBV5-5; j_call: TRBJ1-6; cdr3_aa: CASSPDRVKSYNSPLHF
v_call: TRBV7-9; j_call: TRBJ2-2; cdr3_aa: CASSFSTGELFF
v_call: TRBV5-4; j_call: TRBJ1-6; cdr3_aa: CASSPQRGGDSPLHF
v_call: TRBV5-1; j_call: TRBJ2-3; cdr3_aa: CASSDAASTDTQYF
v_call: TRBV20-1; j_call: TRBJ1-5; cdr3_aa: CSASLGSISNQPQHF
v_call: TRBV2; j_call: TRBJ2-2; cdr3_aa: CASRGSGELFF
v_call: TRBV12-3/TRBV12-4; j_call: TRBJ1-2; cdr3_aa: CASSLYGYTF
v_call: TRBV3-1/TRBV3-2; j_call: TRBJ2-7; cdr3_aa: CASSRWRPGSSPYEQYF
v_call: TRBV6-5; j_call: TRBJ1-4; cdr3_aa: CASTGFLGEKLFF
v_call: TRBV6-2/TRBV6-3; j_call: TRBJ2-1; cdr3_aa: CASSYLPDRAHNEQFF
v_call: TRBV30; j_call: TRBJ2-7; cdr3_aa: CAWSLSVYEQYF
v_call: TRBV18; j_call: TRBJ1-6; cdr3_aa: CASSPAGAGSPLHF
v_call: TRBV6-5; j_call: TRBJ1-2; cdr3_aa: CASSPGSSRNYGYTF
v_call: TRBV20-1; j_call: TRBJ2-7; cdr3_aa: CSASDRGEQYF
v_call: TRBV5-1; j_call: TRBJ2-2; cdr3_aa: CASSLDNIGELFF
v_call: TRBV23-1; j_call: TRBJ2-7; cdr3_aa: CASRTPEQYF
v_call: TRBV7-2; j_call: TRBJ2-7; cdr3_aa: CASSLAPSGGAYEQYF